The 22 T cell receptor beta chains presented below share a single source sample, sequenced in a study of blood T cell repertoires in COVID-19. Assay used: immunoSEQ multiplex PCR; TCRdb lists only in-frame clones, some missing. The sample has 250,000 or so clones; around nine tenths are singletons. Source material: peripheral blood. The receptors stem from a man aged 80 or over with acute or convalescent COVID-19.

The CDR3 nucleotides are TGTGCCAGCAGCTCCCCGGGACTAGCGGTTTTTGGGGGGACCCAGTACTTC. As protein: CASSSPGLAVFGGTQYF. V usage is TRBV7-9 and J usage is TRBJ2-5; 11 bases are a match to TRBD2. Germline V gene sequence: CDR1 SEHNR, CDR2 FQNEAQ (reference sequence). CDR3 length: 17 amino acids. The V and J ends lost 4 bases and 7 bases, in that order; junction bases with no gene match: 14. Full variable domain (rest looked up from reference TRBV7-9 and TRBJ2-5): DTGVSQNPRHKITKRGQNVTFRCDPISEHNRLYWYRQTLGQGPEFLTYFQNEAQLEKSRLLSDRFSAERPKGSFSTLEIQRTEQGDSAMYLCASSSPGLAVFGGTQYFGPGTRLLVL.

CDR3 sequence reads: CASSQVKGFGEKLFF. In DNA form, the CDR3 reads TGTGCCAGCAGCCAAGTTAAGGGGTTCGGTGAAAAACTGTTTTTT. This sequence joins TRBV3-1 (or the pseudogene TRBV3-2) and TRBJ1-4, with D maybe TRBD1 (5 bases). Trimming shortened V by 1 base and J by 7 bases, and 13 bases separated the two germline ends. In germline, CDR1 is LGHDT, CDR2 YNNKEL (reference sequence). CDR3 length: 15 amino acids.

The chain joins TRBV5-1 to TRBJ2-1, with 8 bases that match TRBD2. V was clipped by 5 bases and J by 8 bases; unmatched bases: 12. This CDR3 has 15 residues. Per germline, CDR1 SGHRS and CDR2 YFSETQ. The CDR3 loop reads CASSSLRAGVDEQFF. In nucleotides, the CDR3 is TGCGCCAGCAGTTCCCTCCGAGCGGGAGTAGATGAGCAGTTCTTC.

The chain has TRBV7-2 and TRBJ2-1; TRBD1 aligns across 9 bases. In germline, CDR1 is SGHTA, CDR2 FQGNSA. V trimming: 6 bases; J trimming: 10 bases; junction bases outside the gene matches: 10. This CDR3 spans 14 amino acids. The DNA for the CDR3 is TGTGCCAGCAGTCGAGGACAGGGGAGAAAAGAGCAGTTCTTC. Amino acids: CASSRGQGRKEQFF.

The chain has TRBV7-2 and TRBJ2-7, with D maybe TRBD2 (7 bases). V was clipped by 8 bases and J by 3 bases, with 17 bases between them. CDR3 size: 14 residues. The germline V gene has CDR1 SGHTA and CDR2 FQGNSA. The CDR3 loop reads CASGGREGGYEQYF. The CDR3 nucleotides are TGTGCCAGCGGTGGGAGGGAGGGGGGCTACGAGCAGTACTTC.

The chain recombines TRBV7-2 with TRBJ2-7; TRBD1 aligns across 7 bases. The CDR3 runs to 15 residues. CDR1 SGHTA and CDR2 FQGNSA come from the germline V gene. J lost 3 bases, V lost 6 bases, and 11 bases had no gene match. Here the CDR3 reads CASSLDKGQLYEQYF. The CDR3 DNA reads TGTGCCAGCAGTTTGGACAAGGGACAGCTCTACGAGCAGTACTTC.

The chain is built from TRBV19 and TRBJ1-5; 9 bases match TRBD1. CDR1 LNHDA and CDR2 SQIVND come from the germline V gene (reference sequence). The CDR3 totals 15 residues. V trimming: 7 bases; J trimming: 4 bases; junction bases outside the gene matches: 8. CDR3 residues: CASNPGQGRNQPQHF. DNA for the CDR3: TGTGCCAGTAACCCCGGACAGGGGAGGAATCAGCCCCAGCATTTT.

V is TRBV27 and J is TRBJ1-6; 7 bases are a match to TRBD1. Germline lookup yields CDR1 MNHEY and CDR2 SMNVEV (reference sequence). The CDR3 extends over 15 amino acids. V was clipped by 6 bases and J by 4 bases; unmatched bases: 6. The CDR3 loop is CASRTNRGYNSPLHF. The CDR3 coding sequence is TGTGCCAGCAGGACCAACAGGGGATATAATTCACCCCTCCACTTT.

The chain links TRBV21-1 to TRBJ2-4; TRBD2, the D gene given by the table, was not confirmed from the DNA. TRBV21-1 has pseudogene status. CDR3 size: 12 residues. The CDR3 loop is CATRVWENIQYF. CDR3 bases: TGTGCCACGCGGGTCTGGGAGAACATTCAGTACTTC.

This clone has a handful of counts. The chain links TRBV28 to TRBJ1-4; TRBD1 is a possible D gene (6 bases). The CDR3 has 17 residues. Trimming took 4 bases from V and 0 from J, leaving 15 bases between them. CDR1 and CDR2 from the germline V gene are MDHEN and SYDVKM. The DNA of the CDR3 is TGTGCCAGCAGTTCAGGACAGATTTCAACAACTAATGAAAAACTGTTTTTT. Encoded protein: CASSSGQISTTNEKLFF.

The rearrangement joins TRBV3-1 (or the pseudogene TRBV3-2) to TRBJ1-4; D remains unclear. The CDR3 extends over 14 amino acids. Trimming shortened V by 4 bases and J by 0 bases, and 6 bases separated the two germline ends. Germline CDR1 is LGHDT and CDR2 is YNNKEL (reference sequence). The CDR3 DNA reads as TGTGCCAGCAGCCCCGTTGCAACTAATGAAAAACTGTTTTTT. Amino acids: CASSPVATNEKLFF.

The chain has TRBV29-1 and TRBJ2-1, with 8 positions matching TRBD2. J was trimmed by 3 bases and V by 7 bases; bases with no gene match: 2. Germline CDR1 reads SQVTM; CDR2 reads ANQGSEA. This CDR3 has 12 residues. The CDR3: CSDTSGYNEQFF. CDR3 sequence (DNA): TGCAGCGACACTAGCGGCTACAATGAGCAGTTCTTC.

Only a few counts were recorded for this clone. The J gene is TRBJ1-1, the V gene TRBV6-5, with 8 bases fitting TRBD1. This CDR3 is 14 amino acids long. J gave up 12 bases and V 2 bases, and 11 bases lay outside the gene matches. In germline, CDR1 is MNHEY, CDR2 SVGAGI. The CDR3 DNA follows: TGTGCCAGCAGTTACACAGGACAGGGAGCGGAGACTTTCTTT. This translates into CASSYTGQGAETFF.

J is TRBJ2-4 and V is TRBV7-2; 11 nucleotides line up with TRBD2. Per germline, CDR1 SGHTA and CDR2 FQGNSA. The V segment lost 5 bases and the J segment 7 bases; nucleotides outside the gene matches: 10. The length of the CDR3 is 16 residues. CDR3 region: CASSPRGTSGRNIQYF. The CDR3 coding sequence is TGTGCCAGCAGCCCTCGCGGGACTAGCGGACGGAACATTCAGTACTTC.

CDR3 residues: CASSISGGQYEQYF. The CDR3 DNA follows: TGCGCCAGCAGCATTAGCGGGGGGCAATACGAGCAGTACTTC. The chain is built from TRBV5-1 and TRBJ2-7; 10 nucleotides match TRBD2. Germline V gene lookup returns CDR1 SGHRS and CDR2 YFSETQ. Trimming removed 4 bases from V and 4 bases from J; junction bases left unmatched: 5. The CDR3 sequence is 14 residues long.

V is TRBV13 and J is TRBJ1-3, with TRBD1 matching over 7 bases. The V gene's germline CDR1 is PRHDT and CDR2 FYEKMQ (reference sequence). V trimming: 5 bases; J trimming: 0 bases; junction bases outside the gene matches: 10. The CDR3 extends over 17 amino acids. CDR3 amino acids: CASSPRQGSASGNTIYF. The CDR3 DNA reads TGTGCCAGCAGCCCTAGACAGGGATCTGCCTCTGGAAACACCATATATTTT.

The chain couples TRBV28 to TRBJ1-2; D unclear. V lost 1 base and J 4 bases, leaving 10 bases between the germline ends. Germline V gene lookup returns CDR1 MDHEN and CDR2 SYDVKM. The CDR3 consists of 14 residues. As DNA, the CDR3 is TGTGCCAGCAGTTTATCCCCCGGAGTCTATGGCTACACCTTC. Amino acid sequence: CASSLSPGVYGYTF.

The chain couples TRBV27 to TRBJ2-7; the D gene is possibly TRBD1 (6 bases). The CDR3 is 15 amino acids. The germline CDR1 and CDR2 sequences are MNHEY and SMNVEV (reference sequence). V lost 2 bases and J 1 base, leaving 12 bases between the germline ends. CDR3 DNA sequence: TGTGCCAGCAGTTTAACCCAGGGGCGATCCTACGAGCAGTACTTC. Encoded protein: CASSLTQGRSYEQYF.

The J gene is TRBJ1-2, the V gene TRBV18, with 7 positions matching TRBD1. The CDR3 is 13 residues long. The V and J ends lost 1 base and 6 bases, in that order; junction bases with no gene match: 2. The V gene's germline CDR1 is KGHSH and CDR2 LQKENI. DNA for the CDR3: TGTGCCAGCTCACCACAGGGGGCCGATGGCTACACCTTC. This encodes CASSPQGADGYTF.

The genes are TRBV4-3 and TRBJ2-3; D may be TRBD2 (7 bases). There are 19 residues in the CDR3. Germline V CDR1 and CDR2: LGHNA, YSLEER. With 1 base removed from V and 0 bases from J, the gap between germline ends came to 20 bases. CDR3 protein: CASSQVHTGGPSSTDTQYF. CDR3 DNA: TGCGCCAGCAGCCAAGTCCACACGGGGGGCCCTTCTAGCACAGATACGCAGTATTTT.

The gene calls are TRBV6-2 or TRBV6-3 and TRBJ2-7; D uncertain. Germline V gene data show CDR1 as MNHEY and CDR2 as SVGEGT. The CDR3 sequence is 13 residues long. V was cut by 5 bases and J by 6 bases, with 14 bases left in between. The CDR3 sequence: CASSEAADGEQYF. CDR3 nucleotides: TGTGCCAGCAGTGAGGCTGCAGATGGCGAGCAGTACTTC.

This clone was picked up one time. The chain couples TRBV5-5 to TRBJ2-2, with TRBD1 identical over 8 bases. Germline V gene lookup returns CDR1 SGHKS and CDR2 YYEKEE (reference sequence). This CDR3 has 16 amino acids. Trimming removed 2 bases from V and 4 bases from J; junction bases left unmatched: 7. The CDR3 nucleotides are TGTGCCAGCAGCTTTCAGGGGGCGCGGGCCACCGGGGAGCTGTTTTTT. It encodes CASSFQGARATGELFF. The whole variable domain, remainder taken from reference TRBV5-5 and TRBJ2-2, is DAGVTQSPTHLIKTRGQQVTLRCSPISGHKSVSWYQQVLGQGPQFIFQYYEKEERGRGNFPDRFSARQFPNYSSELNVNALLLGDSALYLCASSFQGARATGELFFGEGSRLTVL.